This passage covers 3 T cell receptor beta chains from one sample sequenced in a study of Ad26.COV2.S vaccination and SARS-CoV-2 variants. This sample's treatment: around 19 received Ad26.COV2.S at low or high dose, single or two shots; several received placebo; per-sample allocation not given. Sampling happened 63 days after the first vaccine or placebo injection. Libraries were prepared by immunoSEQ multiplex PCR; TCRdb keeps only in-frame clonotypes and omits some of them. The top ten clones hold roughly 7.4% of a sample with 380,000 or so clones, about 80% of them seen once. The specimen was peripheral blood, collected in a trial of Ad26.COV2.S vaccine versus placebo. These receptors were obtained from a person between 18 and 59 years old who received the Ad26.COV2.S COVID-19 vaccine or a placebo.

CDR3 nucleotides: TGTGCCAGCAGTTCGATTCCCGTCAATGAGCAGTTCTTC. It specifies CASSSIPVNEQFF. V gene TRBV27 combines with J gene TRBJ2-1; D is unclear. Looked up from germline, CDR1 is MNHEY and CDR2 is SMNVEV (reference sequence). This CDR3 is built from 13 residues. V lost 4 bases and J 6 bases, leaving 10 bases between the germline ends.

CDR3 sequence reads: CASSMSTDTQYF. In nucleotides, the CDR3 is TGTGCCAGTAGTATGAGCACAGATACGCAGTATTTT. V usage is TRBV19 and J usage is TRBJ2-3; D call uncertain. The CDR3 contains 12 residues. Germline V gives CDR1 LNHDA, CDR2 SQIVND (reference sequence). The V end lost 3 bases, the J end lost 0 bases, and 1 base lay between the germline ends.

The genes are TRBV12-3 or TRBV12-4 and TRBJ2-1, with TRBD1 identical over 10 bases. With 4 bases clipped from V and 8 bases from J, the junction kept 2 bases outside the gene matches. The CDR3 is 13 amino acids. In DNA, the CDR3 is TGTGCCAGCAGTTGGGGGACAGGGGATGAGCAGTTCTTC. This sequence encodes CASSWGTGDEQFF.